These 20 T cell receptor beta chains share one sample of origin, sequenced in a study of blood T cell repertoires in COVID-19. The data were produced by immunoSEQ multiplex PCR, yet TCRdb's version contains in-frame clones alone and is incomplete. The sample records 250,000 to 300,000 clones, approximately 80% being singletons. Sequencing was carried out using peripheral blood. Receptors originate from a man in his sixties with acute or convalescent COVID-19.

As DNA, the CDR3 is TGTGCCAGCAGCTTGCCCAGCGGGAGAAGGTACAATGAGCAGTTCTTC. This encodes CASSLPSGRRYNEQFF. The chain is built from TRBV7-2 and TRBJ2-1, with 8 positions matching TRBD2. Trimming at V came to 3 bases and at J to 4 bases, leaving 8 bases not matched to a gene. CDR1 and CDR2 from the germline V gene are SGHTA and FQGNSA. CDR3 length equals 16 residues.

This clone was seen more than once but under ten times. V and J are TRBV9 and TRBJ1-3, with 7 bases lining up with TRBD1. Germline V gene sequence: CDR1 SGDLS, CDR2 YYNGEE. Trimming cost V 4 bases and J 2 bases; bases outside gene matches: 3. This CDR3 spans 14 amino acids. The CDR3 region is CASSLTGAGNTIYF. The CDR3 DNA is TGTGCCAGCAGCCTTACAGGGGCTGGAAACACCATATATTTT.

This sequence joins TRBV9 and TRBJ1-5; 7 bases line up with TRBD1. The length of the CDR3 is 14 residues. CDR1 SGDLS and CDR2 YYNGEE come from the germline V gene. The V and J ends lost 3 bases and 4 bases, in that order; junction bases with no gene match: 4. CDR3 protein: CASSGDRANQPQHF. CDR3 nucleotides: TGTGCCAGCAGCGGCGACAGGGCAAATCAGCCCCAGCATTTT.

The CDR3 spells CASRGPRQVWGELFF. CDR3 in DNA: TGTGCCAGCAGGGGCCCTCGACAGGTCTGGGGGGAGCTGTTTTTT. The chain links TRBV2 to TRBJ2-2; possibly TRBD1 for D (6 bases). Germline assignment: CDR1 SNHLY and CDR2 FYNNEI. The CDR3 extends over 15 amino acids. Deletions cut 6 bases from V and 8 bases from J, with 19 bases between.

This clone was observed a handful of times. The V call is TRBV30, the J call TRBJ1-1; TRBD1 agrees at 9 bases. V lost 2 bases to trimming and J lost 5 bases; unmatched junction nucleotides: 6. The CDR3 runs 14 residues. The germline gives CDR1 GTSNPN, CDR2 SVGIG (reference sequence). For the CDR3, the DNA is TGTGCCTGGAGTTACCGGGACAGGGTGACTGAAGCTTTCTTT. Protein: CAWSYRDRVTEAFF.

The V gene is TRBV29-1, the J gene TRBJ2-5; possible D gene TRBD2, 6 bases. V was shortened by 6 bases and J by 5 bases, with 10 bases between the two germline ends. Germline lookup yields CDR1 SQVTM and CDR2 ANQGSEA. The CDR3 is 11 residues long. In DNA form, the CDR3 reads TGCAGCGTGCGGGACTGGGAGACCCAGTACTTC. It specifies CSVRDWETQYF.

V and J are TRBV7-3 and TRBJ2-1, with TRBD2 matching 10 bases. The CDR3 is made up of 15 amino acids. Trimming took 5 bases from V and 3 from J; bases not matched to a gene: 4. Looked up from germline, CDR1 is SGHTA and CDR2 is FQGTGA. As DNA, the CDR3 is TGTGCCAGCAGCGTGGGACTAGCGAACTACAATGAGCAGTTCTTC. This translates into CASSVGLANYNEQFF.

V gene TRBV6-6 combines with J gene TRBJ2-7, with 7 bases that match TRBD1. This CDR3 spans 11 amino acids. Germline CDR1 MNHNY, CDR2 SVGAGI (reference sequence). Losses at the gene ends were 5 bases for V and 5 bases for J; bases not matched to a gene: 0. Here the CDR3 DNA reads TGTGCCAGCAGTGACAGGGACGAGCAGTACTTC. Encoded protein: CASSDRDEQYF.

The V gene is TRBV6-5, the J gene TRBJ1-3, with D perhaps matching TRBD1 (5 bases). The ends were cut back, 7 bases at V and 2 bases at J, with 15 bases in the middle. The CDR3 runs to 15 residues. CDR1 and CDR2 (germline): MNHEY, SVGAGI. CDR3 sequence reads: CASTADIYTGNTIYF. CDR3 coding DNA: TGTGCCAGCACCGCGGACATCTACACTGGAAACACCATATATTTT.

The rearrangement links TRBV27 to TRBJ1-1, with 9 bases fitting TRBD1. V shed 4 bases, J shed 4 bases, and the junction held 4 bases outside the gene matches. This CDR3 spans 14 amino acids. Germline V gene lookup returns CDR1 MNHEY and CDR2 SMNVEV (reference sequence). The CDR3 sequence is CASSYRGRSTEAFF. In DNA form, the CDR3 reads TGTGCCAGCAGTTACAGGGGGCGCAGCACTGAAGCTTTCTTT.

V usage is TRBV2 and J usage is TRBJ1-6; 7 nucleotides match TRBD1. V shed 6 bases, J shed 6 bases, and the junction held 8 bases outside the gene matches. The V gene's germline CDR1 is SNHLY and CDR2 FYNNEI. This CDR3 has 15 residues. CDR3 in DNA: TGTGCCAGCAGATCCCGGGACAGCATTAATTCACCCCTCCACTTT. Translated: CASRSRDSINSPLHF.

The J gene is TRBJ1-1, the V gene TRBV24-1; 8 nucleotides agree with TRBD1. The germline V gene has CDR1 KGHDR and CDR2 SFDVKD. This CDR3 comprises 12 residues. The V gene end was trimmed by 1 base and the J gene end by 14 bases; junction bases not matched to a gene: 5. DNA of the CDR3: TGTGCCACCAGTGATTTAGGACAGGGCTGGTTCTTT. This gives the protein CATSDLGQGWFF.

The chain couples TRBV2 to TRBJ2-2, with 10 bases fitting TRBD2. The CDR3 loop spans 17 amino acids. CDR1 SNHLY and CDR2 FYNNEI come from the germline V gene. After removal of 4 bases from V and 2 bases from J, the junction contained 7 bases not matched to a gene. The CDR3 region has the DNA TGTGCCAGCAGTGGTCCAACTAGCGGGGCTAACACCGGGGAGCTGTTTTTT. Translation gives CASSGPTSGANTGELFF.

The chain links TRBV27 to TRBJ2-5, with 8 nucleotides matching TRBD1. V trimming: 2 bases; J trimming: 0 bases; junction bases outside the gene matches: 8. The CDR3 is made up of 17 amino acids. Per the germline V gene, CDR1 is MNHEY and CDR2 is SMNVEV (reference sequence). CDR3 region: CASSLTTGGLYQETQYF. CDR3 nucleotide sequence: TGTGCCAGCAGTTTAACCACAGGGGGGTTGTACCAAGAGACCCAGTACTTC.

CDR3 loop: CASSQGTGGYEQYF. CDR3 coding DNA: TGTGCCAGCAGCCAAGGGACAGGGGGCTACGAGCAGTACTTC. The rearrangement links TRBV14 to TRBJ2-7, with 10 bases aligning to TRBD1. Germline V gene data show CDR1 as SGHDN and CDR2 as FVKESK. With V trimmed by 1 base and J by 3 bases, 0 bases remained unmatched. The CDR3 spans 14 residues.

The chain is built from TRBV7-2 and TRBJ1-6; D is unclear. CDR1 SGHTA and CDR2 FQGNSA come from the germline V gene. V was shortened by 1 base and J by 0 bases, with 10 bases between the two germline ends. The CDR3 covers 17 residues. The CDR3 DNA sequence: TGTGCCAGCAGCTTAGTAGCCCGGAGCTCCTATAATTCACCCCTCCACTTT. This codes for CASSLVARSSYNSPLHF.

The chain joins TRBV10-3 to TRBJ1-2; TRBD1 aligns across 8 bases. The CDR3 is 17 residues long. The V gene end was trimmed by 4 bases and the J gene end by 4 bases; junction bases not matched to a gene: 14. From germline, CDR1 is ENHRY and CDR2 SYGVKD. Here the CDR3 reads CAISGGTGQQETYGYTF. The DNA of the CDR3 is TGTGCCATCAGTGGGGGGACAGGACAACAGGAGACCTATGGCTACACCTTC.

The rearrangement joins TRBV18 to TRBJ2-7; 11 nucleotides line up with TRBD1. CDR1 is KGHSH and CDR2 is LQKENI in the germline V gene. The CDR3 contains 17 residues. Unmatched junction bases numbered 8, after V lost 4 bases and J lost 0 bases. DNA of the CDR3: TGTGCCAGCTCACTCGGGACAGGGGGAATTGGCTCCTACGAGCAGTACTTC. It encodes CASSLGTGGIGSYEQYF.

The CDR3 loop is CASSAGQGNEKLFF. CDR3 bases: TGCGCCAGCAGTGCGGGACAGGGGAATGAAAAACTGTTTTTT. This chain links TRBV10-1 with TRBJ1-4; TRBD1 agrees at 10 bases. The V gene's germline CDR1 is WNHNN and CDR2 SYGVQD (reference sequence). The CDR3 contains 14 residues. V shed 4 bases and J 5 bases; nucleotides not matched to a gene: 1.

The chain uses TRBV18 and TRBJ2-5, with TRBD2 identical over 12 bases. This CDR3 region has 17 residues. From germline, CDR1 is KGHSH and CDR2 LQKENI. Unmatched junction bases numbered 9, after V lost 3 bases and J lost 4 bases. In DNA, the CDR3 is TGTGCCAGCTCACCGAAAGGACTAGCGGGGAAGGGAGAGACCCAGTACTTC. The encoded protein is CASSPKGLAGKGETQYF.